Each of the 20 T cell receptor beta chains below was sequenced from the same sample in a study of technical replicates of blood from a handful of donors. The protocol was immunoSEQ multiplex PCR, while the TCRdb copy is restricted to in-frame clones and leaves out a portion. The data show about 70,000 clones, with around 93% seen just once and under 0.3% held by the top ten. The sequenced sample consisted of T cells isolated from PBMCs. All receptors come from a human donor in good health.

The chain has TRBV7-9 and TRBJ2-1, with 9 bases matching TRBD2. Germline V gene data show CDR1 as SEHNR and CDR2 as FQNEAQ (reference sequence). The CDR3 runs to 16 residues. Trimming cost V 6 bases and J 7 bases; bases outside gene matches: 13. Written as DNA, the CDR3 is TGTGCCAGCAGTCCCAGCGGGAGGCTTTTACGGAATGAGCAGTTCTTC. It encodes CASSPSGRLLRNEQFF. Using reference TRBV7-9 and TRBJ2-1 for the parts outside the CDR3, the full variable domain is DTGVSQNPRHKITKRGQNVTFRCDPISEHNRLYWYRQTLGQGPEFLTYFQNEAQLEKSRLLSDRFSAERPKGSFSTLEIQRTEQGDSAMYLCASSPSGRLLRNEQFFGPGTRLTVL.

The V call is TRBV19, the J call TRBJ1-5, with TRBD1 identical over 7 bases. CDR1 is LNHDA and CDR2 is SQIVND in the germline V gene (reference sequence). With 9 bases clipped from V and 0 bases from J, the junction kept 8 bases outside the gene matches. This CDR3 is built from 15 residues. CDR3 sequence: CASQPGQYSNQPQHF. The CDR3 nucleotides are TGTGCCAGCCAACCGGGACAGTATAGCAATCAGCCCCAGCATTTT.

V gene TRBV19 combines with J gene TRBJ2-7; D gene uncertain. V lost 10 bases and J lost 2, with 3 bases in between. The germline V gene encodes CDR1 LNHDA and CDR2 SQIVND (reference sequence). The CDR3 sequence is 9 residues long. The CDR3 loop is CAITYEQYF. DNA of the CDR3: TGTGCCATTACCTACGAGCAGTACTTC. The full variable domain, its missing parts supplied by reference TRBV19 and TRBJ2-7, is DGGITQSPKYLFRKEGQNVTLSCEQNLNHDAMYWYRQDPGQGLRLIYYSQIVNDFQKGDIAEGYSVSREKKESFPLTVTSAQKNPTAFYLCAITYEQYFGPGTRLTVT.

This chain uses TRBV7-6 with TRBJ2-2; 10 bases are shared with TRBD2. The CDR3 spans 15 residues. After removal of 5 bases from V and 6 bases from J, the junction contained 6 bases not matched to a gene. The germline V gene has CDR1 SGHVS and CDR2 FNYEAQ. The CDR3 here is CASSTSGEIAGELFF. The CDR3 DNA is TGTGCCAGCAGCACTAGCGGGGAAATAGCCGGGGAGCTGTTTTTT.

The chain combines TRBV18 with TRBJ2-7; 7 positions match TRBD1. From germline, CDR1 is KGHSH and CDR2 LQKENI. The CDR3 is made up of 14 amino acids. V was clipped by 3 bases and J by 2 bases; unmatched bases: 4. CDR3 amino acids: CASSPTGTAYEQYF. CDR3 DNA: TGTGCCAGCTCACCTACCGGGACAGCCTACGAGCAGTACTTC.

CDR3 amino acids: CASSGGDSENYGYTF. The CDR3 coding sequence is TGTGCCAGCAGCGGGGGGGACAGTGAAAACTATGGCTACACCTTC. The chain links TRBV9 to TRBJ1-2; TRBD1 aligns across 7 bases. Germline V gene data show CDR1 as SGDLS and CDR2 as YYNGEE. The V and J ends lost 3 bases and 2 bases, in that order; junction bases with no gene match: 7. CDR3 length equals 15 residues.

Only one count was recorded for this clone. This chain connects TRBV15 to TRBJ1-2, with a weak D call TRBD1 (6 bases). V was pared by 1 base and J by 7 bases, with 22 bases between. The CDR3 sequence is 17 residues long. CDR1 and CDR2 from the germline V gene are LNHNV and YYDKDF (reference sequence). The CDR3 DNA follows: TGTGCCACCAGCAGAGGGCCCCGGGACAAGGCGTGGGGTGGCTACACCTTC. Encoded protein: CATSRGPRDKAWGGYTF.

The V and J genes are TRBV5-1 and TRBJ1-5; 8 bases match TRBD1. The V gene end was trimmed by 4 bases and the J gene end by 0 bases; junction bases not matched to a gene: 6. Germline V gene sequence: CDR1 SGHRS, CDR2 YFSETQ. The CDR3 runs 16 residues. CDR3 sequence: CASSPGTGFSNQPQHF. The CDR3 DNA is TGCGCCAGCAGCCCAGGGACAGGTTTTAGCAATCAGCCCCAGCATTTT.

This chain joins TRBV18 and TRBJ1-2; TRBD1 aligns across 7 bases. CDR3 length: 15 amino acids. Looked up from germline, CDR1 is KGHSH and CDR2 is LQKENI. The trim removed 1 base at V and 4 bases at J, leaving 6 bases unmatched. CDR3 in DNA: TGTGCCAGCTCACCACAGGGGGCCCACTTCTATGGCTACACCTTC. The encoded protein is CASSPQGAHFYGYTF.

The V call is TRBV11-3, the J call TRBJ2-7, with TRBD2 matching over 7 bases. J lost 4 bases, V lost 2 bases, and 2 bases had no gene match. There are 13 residues in the CDR3. Germline values: CDR1 SGHNT, CDR2 YENEEA. As DNA, the CDR3 is TGTGCCAGCAGCTTAAGGGAGGGGTACGAGCAGTACTTC. Translation gives CASSLREGYEQYF. Using reference TRBV11-3 and TRBJ2-7 for the parts outside the CDR3, the full variable domain is EAGVVQSPRYKIIEKKQPVAFWCNPISGHNTLYWYLQNLGQGPELLIRYENEEAVDDSQLPKDRFSAERLKGVDSTLKIQPAELGDSAVYLCASSLREGYEQYFGPGTRLTVT.

The chain employs TRBV10-2 and TRBJ2-7, with D tentatively TRBD2 (5 bases). The V gene's germline CDR1 is WSHSY and CDR2 SAAADI. The CDR3 has 14 residues. V was pared by 0 bases and J by 1 base, with 7 bases between. The CDR3 sequence is CASSESLASYEQYF. As DNA, the CDR3 is TGCGCCAGCAGTGAGTCTCTAGCATCCTACGAGCAGTACTTC.

The rearrangement uses TRBV4-1 and TRBJ2-3; D might be TRBD1 (6 bases). The germline gives CDR1 MGHRA, CDR2 YSYEKL. CDR3 length: 16 residues. V was shortened by 4 bases and J by 1 base, with 15 bases between the two germline ends. CDR3 nucleotide sequence: TGCGCCAGCAGCCGGGGTGGGGGCGAGGGCACAGATACGCAGTATTTT. Encoded protein: CASSRGGGEGTDTQYF.

The chain combines TRBV7-2 with TRBJ2-7, with no clear D. This CDR3 spans 16 amino acids. Deletions cut 1 base from V and 4 bases from J, with 17 bases between. Germline V CDR1 and CDR2: SGHTA, FQGNSA. The CDR3 is CASSLDSSSWNYEQYF. In DNA form, the CDR3 reads TGTGCCAGCAGCTTAGATAGCAGTTCTTGGAATTACGAGCAGTACTTC. The whole variable domain, remainder taken from reference TRBV7-2 and TRBJ2-7, is GAGVSQSPSNKVTEKGKDVELRCDPISGHTALYWYRQSLGQGLEFLIYFQGNSAPDKSGLPSDRFSAERTGGSVSTLTIQRTQQEDSAVYLCASSLDSSSWNYEQYFGPGTRLTVT.

The rearrangement links TRBV11-2 to TRBJ1-3; D remains ambiguous. The CDR3 covers 18 residues. Germline CDR1 and CDR2: SGHAT and FQNNGV. The V end lost 1 base, the J end lost 0 bases, and 16 bases lay between the germline ends. CDR3 region: CASSLVFLASISGNTIYF. As DNA, the CDR3 is TGTGCCAGCAGCTTAGTTTTTTTAGCGAGTATCTCTGGAAACACCATATATTTT.

The gene calls are TRBV11-2 and TRBJ1-1; tentative D call: TRBD1 (6 bases). Germline V gene lookup returns CDR1 SGHAT and CDR2 FQNNGV. This CDR3 has 14 amino acids. The V end was cut by 5 bases, the J end by 4 bases, with 14 bases between. CDR3 DNA: TGTGCCAGCAGCGTACTACAGGGCGGCACTGAAGCTTTCTTT. Its protein product is CASSVLQGGTEAFF.

The rearrangement joins TRBV4-1 to TRBJ1-4; perhaps TRBD1 as D (6 bases). Trimming removed 4 bases from V and 1 base from J, with 10 bases in between. This CDR3 spans 15 amino acids. The germline V gene has CDR1 MGHRA and CDR2 YSYEKL. The CDR3 sequence: CASSLRTETNEKLFF. In DNA, the CDR3 is TGCGCCAGCAGCCTCAGGACAGAAACTAATGAAAAACTGTTTTTT.

This rearrangement joins TRBV15 to TRBJ2-5; D gene uncertain. Trimming left V 6 bases short and J 4 bases short, with 6 bases between. CDR3 length: 11 amino acids. Germline CDR1 and CDR2: LNHNV and YYDKDF (reference sequence). CDR3 nucleotide sequence: TGTGCCACCAGTCTTCGAGAGACCCAGTACTTC. Its translation: CATSLRETQYF.

This rearrangement joins TRBV4-1 to TRBJ2-3; 8 bases match TRBD2. V lost 5 bases and J lost 2; bases outside the gene matches: 9. The CDR3 sequence is 16 residues long. Looked up from germline, CDR1 is MGHRA and CDR2 is YSYEKL. This CDR3 is CASSTQLADFTDTQYF. CDR3 DNA sequence: TGCGCCAGCAGCACGCAACTAGCGGATTTCACAGATACGCAGTATTTT.

This clone was found once. The genes are TRBV2 and TRBJ2-7; TRBD2 might be the D (6 bases). Germline V gene data show CDR1 as SNHLY and CDR2 as FYNNEI. V dropped 3 bases and J dropped 6 bases, with 12 bases sitting between them. CDR3 length: 13 amino acids. For the CDR3, the DNA is TGTGCCAGCAGTGAGTCGGTCGGGGGCGAGCAGTACTTC. Translation gives CASSESVGGEQYF.

The gene calls are TRBV4-1 and TRBJ2-6, with unresolved D. The CDR3 is made up of 14 amino acids. Trimming pared 1 base from V and 3 bases from J, leaving 4 bases between. Germline loops: CDR1 MGHRA, CDR2 YSYEKL. The CDR3 coding sequence is TGCGCCAGCAGCCAAGCTTTTGGGGCCAACGTCCTGACTTTC. This sequence encodes CASSQAFGANVLTF.